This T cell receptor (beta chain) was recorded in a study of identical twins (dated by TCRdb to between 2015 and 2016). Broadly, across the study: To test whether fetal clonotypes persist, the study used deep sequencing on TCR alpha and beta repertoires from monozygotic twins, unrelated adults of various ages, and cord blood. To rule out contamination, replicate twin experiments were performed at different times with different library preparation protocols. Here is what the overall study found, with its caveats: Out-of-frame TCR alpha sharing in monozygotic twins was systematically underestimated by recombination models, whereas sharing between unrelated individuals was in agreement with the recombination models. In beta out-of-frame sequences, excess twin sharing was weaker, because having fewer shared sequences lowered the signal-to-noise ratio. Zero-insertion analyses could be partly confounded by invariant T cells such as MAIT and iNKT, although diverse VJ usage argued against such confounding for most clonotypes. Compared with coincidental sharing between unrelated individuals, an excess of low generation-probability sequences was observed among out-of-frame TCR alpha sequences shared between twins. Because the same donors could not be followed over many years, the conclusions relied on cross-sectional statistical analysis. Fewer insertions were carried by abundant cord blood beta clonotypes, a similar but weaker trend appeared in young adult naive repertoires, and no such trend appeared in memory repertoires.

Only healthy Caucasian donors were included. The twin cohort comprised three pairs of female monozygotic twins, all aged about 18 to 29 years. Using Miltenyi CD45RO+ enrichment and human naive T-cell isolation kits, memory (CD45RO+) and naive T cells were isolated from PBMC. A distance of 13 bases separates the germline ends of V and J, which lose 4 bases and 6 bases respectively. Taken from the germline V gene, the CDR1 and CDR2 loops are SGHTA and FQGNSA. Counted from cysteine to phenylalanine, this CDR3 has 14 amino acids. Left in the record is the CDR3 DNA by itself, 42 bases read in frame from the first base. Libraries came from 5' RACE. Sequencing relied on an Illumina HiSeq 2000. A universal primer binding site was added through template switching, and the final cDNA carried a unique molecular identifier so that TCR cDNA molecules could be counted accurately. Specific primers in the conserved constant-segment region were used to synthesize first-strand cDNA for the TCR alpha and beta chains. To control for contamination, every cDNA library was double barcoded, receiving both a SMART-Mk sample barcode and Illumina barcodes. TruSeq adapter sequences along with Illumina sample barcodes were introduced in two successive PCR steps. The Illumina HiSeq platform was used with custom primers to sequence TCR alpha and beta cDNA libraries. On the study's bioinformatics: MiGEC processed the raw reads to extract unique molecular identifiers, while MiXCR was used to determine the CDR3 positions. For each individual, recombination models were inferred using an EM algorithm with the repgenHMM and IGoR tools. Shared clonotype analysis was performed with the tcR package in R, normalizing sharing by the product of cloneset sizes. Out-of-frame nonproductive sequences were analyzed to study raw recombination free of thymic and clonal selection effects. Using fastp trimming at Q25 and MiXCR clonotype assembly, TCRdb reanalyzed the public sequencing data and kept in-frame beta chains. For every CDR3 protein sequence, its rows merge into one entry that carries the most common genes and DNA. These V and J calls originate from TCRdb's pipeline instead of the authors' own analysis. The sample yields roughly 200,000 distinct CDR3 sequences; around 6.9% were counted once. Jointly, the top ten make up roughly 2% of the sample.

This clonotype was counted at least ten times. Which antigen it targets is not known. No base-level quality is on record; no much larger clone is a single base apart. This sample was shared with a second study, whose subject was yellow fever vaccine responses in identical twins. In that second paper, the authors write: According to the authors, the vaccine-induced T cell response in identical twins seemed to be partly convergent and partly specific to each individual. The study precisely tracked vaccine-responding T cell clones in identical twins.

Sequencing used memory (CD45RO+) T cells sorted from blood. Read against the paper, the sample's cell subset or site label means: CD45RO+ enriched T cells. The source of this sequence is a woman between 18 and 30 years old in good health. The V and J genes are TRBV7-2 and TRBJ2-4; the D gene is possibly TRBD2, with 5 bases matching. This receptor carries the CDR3 CASSSSGSGNIQYF. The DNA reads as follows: TGTGCCAGCAGCTCCAGCGGTTCCGGAAACATTCAGTACTTC. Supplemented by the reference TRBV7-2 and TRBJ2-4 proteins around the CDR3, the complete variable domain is GAGVSQSPSNKVTEKGKDVELRCDPISGHTALYWYRQSLGQGLEFLIYFQGNSAPDKSGLPSDRFSAERTGGSVSTLTIQRTQQEDSAVYLCASSSSGSGNIQYFGAGTRLSVL.